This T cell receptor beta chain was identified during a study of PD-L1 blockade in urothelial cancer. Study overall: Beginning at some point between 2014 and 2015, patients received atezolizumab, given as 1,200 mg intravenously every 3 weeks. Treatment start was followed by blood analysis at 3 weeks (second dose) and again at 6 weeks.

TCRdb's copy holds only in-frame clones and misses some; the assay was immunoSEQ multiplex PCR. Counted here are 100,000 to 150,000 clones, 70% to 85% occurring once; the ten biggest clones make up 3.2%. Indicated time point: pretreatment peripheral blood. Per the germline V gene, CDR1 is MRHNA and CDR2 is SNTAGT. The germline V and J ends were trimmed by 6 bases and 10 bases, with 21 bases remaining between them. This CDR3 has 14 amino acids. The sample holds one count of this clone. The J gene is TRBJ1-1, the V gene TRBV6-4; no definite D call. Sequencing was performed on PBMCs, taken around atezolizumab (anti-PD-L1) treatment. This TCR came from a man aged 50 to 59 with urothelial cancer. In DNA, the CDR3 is TGTGCCAGCAGCCCCCGCGGGTTCGGTGGCAGAGCTTTCTTT. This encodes CASSPRGFGGRAFF.